This T cell receptor (beta chain) was captured in a study of blood T cells in healthy people across ages. Germline V CDR1 and CDR2: DFQATT, SNEGSKA (reference sequence). V lost 3 bases, J lost 5 bases, and 17 bases stayed unmatched. The CDR3 extends over 18 amino acids. It was with a sample-barcoded 5' primer and a J-beta primer mix that a second PCR of roughly 6 to 11 cycles was run. TCRdb itself ran the 5' RACE reads through MiXCR, one entry per CDR3 protein. The top ten clones hold roughly 12% of a sample with about 1.6 million distinct CDR3 sequences, around 36% of them seen once. This clonotype occurred a few times.

Sequencing input: blood. This receptor was obtained from a young woman in good health. The gene calls are TRBV20-1 and TRBJ2-3, with 10 bases aligning to TRBD2. As DNA, the CDR3 is TGCAGTGCTAGCACGACCGGACTAGCGGAAGGCCAGGGAGATACGCAGTATTTT. Encoded protein: CSASTTGLAEGQGDTQYF.